The subject of this entry is one TCR beta chain. Its specificity is unknown. Primers included in the PCR were 60 Vbeta and 13 Jbeta primers. Original data processing: Approximately 72 million unique TCR beta chains, approximately 11 million of them shared, were counted by a later analysis. The repertoire was sequenced with immunoSEQ multiplex PCR; TCRdb's copy has only in-frame clones and lacks some. V and J calls and clone size are given by that table; D and trimming were obtained from the DNA. The sample holds about 170,000 clones, 80% seen once. This specimen comes from a study of cytomegalovirus exposure and HLA in healthy donors. Study overall: Genotyping showed about 80% of 398 donors falling in the Caucasian-associated ancestry cluster. Overall study findings and caveats: An Asian-associated ancestry cluster reportedly showed fewer N-insertions than the approximately 700-donor mean in a later analysis.

The CDR3 totals 14 residues. Trimming at V came to 6 bases and at J to 9 bases, leaving 8 bases not matched to a gene. Germline CDR1 and CDR2: LNHDA and SQIVND (reference sequence). This TCR derives from a woman in her forties or fifties in good health and CMV-seropositive. Sequenced sample: PBMCs. The J gene is TRBJ2-1, the V gene TRBV19, with 10 bases matching TRBD2. DNA of the CDR3: TGTGCCAGTAGACGTCTAGCGGGAGAAGGTGAGCAGTTCTTC. Protein: CASRRLAGEGEQFF.